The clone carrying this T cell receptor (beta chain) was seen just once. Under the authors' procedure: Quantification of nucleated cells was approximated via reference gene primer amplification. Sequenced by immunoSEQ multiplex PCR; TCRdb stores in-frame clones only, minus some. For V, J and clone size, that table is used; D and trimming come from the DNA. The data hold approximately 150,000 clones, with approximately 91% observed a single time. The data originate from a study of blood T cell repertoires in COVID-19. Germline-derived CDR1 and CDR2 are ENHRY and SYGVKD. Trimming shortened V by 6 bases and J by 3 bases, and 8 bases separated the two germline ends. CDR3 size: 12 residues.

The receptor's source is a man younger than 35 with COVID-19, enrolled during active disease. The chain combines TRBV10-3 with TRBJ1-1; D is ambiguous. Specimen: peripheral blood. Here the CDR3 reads CAIRARDTEAFF. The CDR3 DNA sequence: TGTGCCATCAGAGCTCGGGACACTGAAGCTTTCTTT.